A single sample gave rise to the 17 T cell receptor beta chains below, sequenced in a study of early T cells in non-severe SARS-CoV-2 infection. Using its own MiXCR run on the 5' RACE reads, TCRdb lists one record per CDR3 protein. The sample gives 50,000 or so distinct CDR3 sequences, about 5.6% of which show up once; 4.5% is in the top ten. The sample taken for sequencing was whole blood. The receptor source for this set is an adult who was a healthcare worker with PCR-confirmed SARS-CoV-2 infection or an uninfected control (not recorded which).

This clonotype was recorded at least ten times. The V call is TRBV14, the J call TRBJ2-7; possibly TRBD2 for D (5 bases). CDR3 length equals 16 residues. With 2 bases removed from V and 5 bases from J, the gap between germline ends came to 19 bases. CDR1 is SGHDN, CDR2 FVKESK, per germline. This CDR3 is CASSQPGGQVAHEQYF. In nucleotides, the CDR3 is TGTGCCAGCAGCCAACCCGGCGGGCAGGTTGCCCACGAGCAGTACTTC.

This clonotype was seen a handful of times. The V and J genes are TRBV12-3 or TRBV12-4 and TRBJ1-3; D is undetermined. The germline V and J ends were trimmed by 4 bases and 0 bases, with 7 bases remaining between them. The CDR3 is 14 residues long. As DNA, the CDR3 is TGTGCCAGCAGTTACCCGAGCTCTGGAAACACCATATATTTT. It encodes CASSYPSSGNTIYF.

V gene TRBV5-5 combines with J gene TRBJ2-7, with TRBD1 matching 9 bases. The CDR3 covers 13 residues. With V trimmed by 6 bases and J by 6 bases, 7 bases remained unmatched. Germline V gene lookup returns CDR1 SGHKS and CDR2 YYEKEE (reference sequence). The CDR3 DNA reads TGTGCCAGCACCAGGGACAGGGCGGGCGAGCAGTACTTC. Its protein is CASTRDRAGEQYF.

Relative to its sample, this clonotype is medium-sized (0.01 to 0.1%). This sequence joins TRBV7-2 and TRBJ2-4, with 8 positions matching TRBD2. The J segment lost 8 bases and the V segment lost 4 bases, leaving 10 bases of the junction unmatched. This CDR3 has 15 amino acids. CDR1 is SGHTA, CDR2 FQGNSA, per germline. The CDR3 here is CASSSGTRDGDIQYF. Written as DNA, the CDR3 is TGTGCCAGCAGCTCCGGGACTAGAGATGGTGACATTCAGTACTTC.

The table lists this clonotype with a few counts. A read error may account for a junction end that differs from germline. V usage is TRBV29-1 and J usage is TRBJ2-3, with D possibly called TRBD1 or TRBD2 (6 bases each). Germline values: CDR1 SQVTM, CDR2 ANQGSEA. The CDR3 is 13 residues long. CDR3 bases: TGCAGCGTGGAGGGACACGACACAAATACGCAGTATTTT. It specifies CSVEGHDTNTQYF.

There are many counts of this clonotype. The chain recombines TRBV5-3 with TRBJ2-3; 10 bases agree with TRBD2. TRBV5-3 is placed among ORFs of uncertain function. With V trimmed by 1 base and J by 0 bases, 5 bases remained unmatched. The CDR3 has 17 residues. The CDR3 region is CARSLQRGGRSTDTQYF. The CDR3 coding sequence is TGTGCCAGAAGCTTGCAGCGGGGGGGCCGAAGCACAGATACGCAGTATTTT.

This clonotype showed up many times. The CDR3 here is CASRSISGAGDEQYF. The CDR3 nucleotides read TGTGCCAGCAGATCTATTAGCGGGGCCGGCGACGAGCAGTACTTC. The chain carries TRBV6-2 or TRBV6-3 and TRBJ2-7; 8 nucleotides align to TRBD2. The trim removed 6 bases at V and 5 bases at J, leaving 12 bases unmatched. This CDR3 spans 15 amino acids. CDR1 and CDR2 from the germline V gene are MNHEY and SVGEGT.

This rearrangement joins TRBV19 to TRBJ2-1; tentative D call: TRBD2 (6 bases). The V gene's germline CDR1 is LNHDA and CDR2 SQIVND (reference sequence). Trimming left V 3 bases short and J 3 bases short, with 15 bases between. The CDR3 has 16 amino acids. The CDR3 region is CASSMASGSYYNEQFF. CDR3 nucleotides: TGTGCCAGTAGTATGGCCAGCGGGTCCTACTACAATGAGCAGTTCTTC.

The sample holds many counts of this clonotype. The V gene is TRBV24-1, the J gene TRBJ1-5; D is ambiguous. In germline, CDR1 is KGHDR, CDR2 SFDVKD. CDR3 size: 12 residues. V was pared by 4 bases and J by 3 bases, with 3 bases between. The CDR3 protein is CATSDTNQPQHF. CDR3 coding DNA: TGTGCCACCAGTGACACCAATCAGCCCCAGCATTTT.

Ten or more counts support this clonotype. This rearrangement joins TRBV5-1 to TRBJ2-5; TRBD2 matches 8 bases. Trimming cost V 2 bases and J 0 bases; bases outside gene matches: 9. Germline-derived CDR1 and CDR2 are SGHRS and YFSETQ. The CDR3 extends over 17 amino acids. CDR3 in amino acids: CASSLGLGGGYQETQYF. The CDR3 nucleotides are TGCGCCAGCAGCTTAGGGCTTGGCGGGGGGTACCAAGAGACCCAGTACTTC.

This clonotype was detected many times. V and J are TRBV5-1 and TRBJ2-2; 9 bases match TRBD1. The CDR3 has 16 amino acids. Trimming at V came to 3 bases and at J to 5 bases, leaving 8 bases not matched to a gene. Germline V lookup: CDR1 SGHRS, CDR2 YFSETQ. CDR3 sequence reads: CASSSNGQGSTGELFF. CDR3 nucleotides: TGCGCCAGCAGCTCCAACGGACAGGGGTCAACCGGGGAGCTGTTTTTT.

This sequence joins TRBV29-1 and TRBJ2-1; 8 bases line up with TRBD1. With V trimmed by 4 bases and J by 3 bases, 2 bases remained unmatched. Germline V gene lookup returns CDR1 SQVTM and CDR2 ANQGSEA. The CDR3 contains 13 residues. CDR3 coding DNA: TGCAGCGTTGGGACAGGGAACTACAATGAGCAGTTCTTC. It codes for CSVGTGNYNEQFF.

The J gene is TRBJ1-6, the V gene TRBV20-1, with D possibly TRBD1 on 6 matching bases. V lost 3 bases and J lost 8, with 17 bases in between. The CDR3 loop spans 15 amino acids. The germline V gene encodes CDR1 DFQATT and CDR2 SNEGSKA (reference sequence). The chain's CDR3 is CSASGAQGRHSPLHF. The CDR3 DNA reads TGCAGTGCTAGTGGGGCACAGGGACGGCATTCACCCCTCCACTTT.

This chain uses TRBV7-9 with TRBJ2-7; TRBD2 matches at 7 bases. This CDR3 has 14 amino acids. V lost 3 bases to trimming and J lost 5 bases; unmatched junction nucleotides: 7. From germline, CDR1 is SEHNR and CDR2 FQNEAQ (reference sequence). The CDR3 bases are TGTGCCAGCAGCTTGGGGAGGGGCGGTCACGAGCAGTACTTC. Translating it yields CASSLGRGGHEQYF.

Ten or more counts support this clonotype. This chain joins TRBV20-1 and TRBJ1-5; 7 bases are a match to TRBD1. The junction had 11 bases not matched to a gene; V was cut back by 2 bases and J by 4 bases. The CDR3 has 16 amino acids. Germline V lookup: CDR1 DFQATT, CDR2 SNEGSKA (reference sequence). CDR3 coding DNA: TGCAGTGCTAGACAGGGGGGAAGTAGTGGGAATCAGCCCCAGCATTTT. Its translation: CSARQGGSSGNQPQHF.

This clonotype has a count of ten or more. The V and J genes are TRBV12-3 or TRBV12-4 and TRBJ2-5; D ambiguous. V dropped 5 bases and J dropped 4 bases, with 5 bases sitting between them. This CDR3 comprises 11 residues. The CDR3 reads CASSTGETQYF. The DNA of the CDR3 is TGTGCCAGCAGTACGGGAGAGACCCAGTACTTC.

Notes on this clonotype: Mismatch with germline at one junction end may stem from a read error. The chain is built from TRBV19 and TRBJ2-7; the D is unclear. The CDR3 totals 13 residues. Germline loops: CDR1 LNHDA, CDR2 SQIVND (reference sequence). The CDR3 reads CASSMRVSHEQYF. As DNA, the CDR3 is TGTGCCAGTAGTATGAGAGTCTCCCACGAGCAGTACTTC. The full variable domain, with the rest looked up from reference TRBV19 and TRBJ2-7, is DGGITQSPKYLFRKEGQNVTLSCEQNLNHDAMYWYRQDPGQGLRLIYYSQIVNDFQKGDIAEGYSVSREKKESFPLTVTSAQKNPTAFYLCASSMRVSHEQYFGPGTRLTVT.